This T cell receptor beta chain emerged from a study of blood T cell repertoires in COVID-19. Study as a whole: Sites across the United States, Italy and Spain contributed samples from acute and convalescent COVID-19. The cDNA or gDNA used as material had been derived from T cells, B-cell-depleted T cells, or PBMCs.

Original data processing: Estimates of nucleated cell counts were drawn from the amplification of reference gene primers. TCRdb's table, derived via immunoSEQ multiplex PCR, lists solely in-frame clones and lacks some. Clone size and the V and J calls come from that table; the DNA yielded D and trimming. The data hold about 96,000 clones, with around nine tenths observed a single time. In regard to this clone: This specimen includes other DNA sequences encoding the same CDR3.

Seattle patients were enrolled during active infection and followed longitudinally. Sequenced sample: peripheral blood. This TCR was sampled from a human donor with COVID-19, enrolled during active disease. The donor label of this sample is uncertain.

This CDR3 is CASSEGRYQPQHF. The CDR3 DNA reads TGTGCCAGCAGTGAAGGCAGATATCAGCCCCAGCATTTT. This rearrangement joins TRBV2 to TRBJ1-5; D not resolved. The V end was cut by 1 base, the J end by 5 bases, with 6 bases between. CDR3 length equals 13 residues. Germline V lookup: CDR1 SNHLY, CDR2 FYNNEI.